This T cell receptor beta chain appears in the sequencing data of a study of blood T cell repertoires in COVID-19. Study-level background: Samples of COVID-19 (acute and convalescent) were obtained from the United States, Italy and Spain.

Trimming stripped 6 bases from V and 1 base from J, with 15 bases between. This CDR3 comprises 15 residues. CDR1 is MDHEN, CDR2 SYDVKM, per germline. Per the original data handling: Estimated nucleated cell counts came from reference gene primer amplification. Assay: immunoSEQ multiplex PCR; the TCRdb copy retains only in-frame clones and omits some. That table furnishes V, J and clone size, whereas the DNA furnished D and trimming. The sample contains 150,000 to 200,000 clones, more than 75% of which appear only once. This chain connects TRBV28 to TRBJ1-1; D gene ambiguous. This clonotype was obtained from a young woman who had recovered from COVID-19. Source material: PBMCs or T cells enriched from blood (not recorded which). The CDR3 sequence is CASSARGLENTEAFF. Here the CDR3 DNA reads TGTGCCAGCAGCGCCCGTGGACTCGAGAACACTGAAGCTTTCTTT.